This TCR beta chain is from a study of blood T cell repertoires in COVID-19. Study details: The samples span acute and convalescent COVID-19 from the United States, Italy and Spain.

Cohort assignment relied on participant-reported clinical history. Method: immunoSEQ multiplex PCR; TCRdb's copy keeps in-frame clones and lacks some. This table holds around 170,000 clones, about 80% found once. The sample was PBMCs or T cells enriched from blood (not recorded which). The sequence was obtained from a man aged 55 to 70 who had been exposed to COVID-19.

The CDR3 DNA follows: TGTGCCAGCAGCTTAGGTCCAGGGGAAATTCGGCAGCCCCAGCATTTT. Protein product: CASSLGPGEIRQPQHF. The chain employs TRBV7-8 and TRBJ1-5; D possibly corresponds to TRBD1 (6 bases). The CDR3 is 16 residues long. Germline loops: CDR1 SGHVS, CDR2 FQNEAQ. Trimming left V 1 base short and J 7 bases short, with 17 bases between. The full variable domain, rest sourced from reference TRBV7-8 and TRBJ1-5, is GAGVSQSPRYKVAKRGQDVALRCDPISGHVSLFWYQQALGQGPEFLTYFQNEAQLDKSGLPSDRFFAERPEGSVSTLKIQRTQQEDSAVYLCASSLGPGEIRQPQHFGDGTRLSIL.